This TCR beta chain was sequenced in a study of beta chain features in type 1 diabetes. The CDR3 has 17 amino acids. V lost 0 bases to trimming and J lost 0 bases, with 13 bases between them. Germline CDR1 is SGDLS and CDR2 is YYNGEE. This clone was counted only a few times. Expressed TCRB transcripts were sequenced because the isolated RNA had all been reverse transcribed beforehand. Sequencing used immunoSEQ multiplex PCR; TCRdb keeps in-frame clones, though not all of them. The repertoire holds some 220,000 clones, with approximately 10% as singletons. The rearrangement links TRBV9 to TRBJ2-1, with unresolved D. The specimen was central memory CD4+ T cells from blood. The clonotype originates from a man between 18 and 35 years old in good health. The CDR3 protein is CASSVGSEVLSYNEQFF. The CDR3 DNA reads as TGTGCCAGCAGCGTAGGTTCAGAGGTCCTCTCCTACAATGAGCAGTTCTTC.